Below are 16 T cell receptor beta chains sequenced from a single sample in a study of radiotherapy plus CTLA-4 blockade in lung cancer. Using immunoSEQ multiplex PCR, the repertoire was profiled, and TCRdb retains in-frame clones only, with some absent. The top ten hold 2% to 2.5% of the sample, which has over 70,000 clones, approximately 86% seen once. Material: peripheral blood, obtained from a patient treated with radiotherapy plus ipilimumab. These receptor sequences come from a human donor with non-small cell lung cancer who had a partial response to radiotherapy plus ipilimumab.

The rearrangement uses TRBV28 and TRBJ1-2; 10 bases match TRBD1. The V gene end was trimmed by 5 bases and the J gene end by 7 bases; junction bases not matched to a gene: 7. Germline CDR1 MDHEN, CDR2 SYDVKM. The CDR3 contains 14 residues. CDR3 region: CASSPGDRGSGYTF. The CDR3 nucleotides read TGTGCCAGCAGTCCGGGGGACAGGGGAAGTGGCTACACCTTC.

This chain links TRBV15 with TRBJ2-6; TRBD1 agrees at 7 bases. CDR3 length: 18 amino acids. The ends lost 3 bases at V and 0 bases at J; junction bases unmatched: 8. CDR1 and CDR2 (germline): LNHNV, YYDKDF (reference sequence). The CDR3 spells CATSSPGGRSSGANVLTF. DNA for the CDR3: TGTGCCACCAGCAGCCCAGGGGGTCGAAGCTCTGGGGCCAACGTCCTGACTTTC.

This chain links TRBV28 with TRBJ2-7; 7 bases line up with TRBD1. Unmatched junction bases numbered 4, after V lost 1 base and J lost 1 base. CDR3 length: 15 amino acids. Germline V gene sequence: CDR1 MDHEN, CDR2 SYDVKM. CDR3 residues: CASSLYGTASYEQYF. The CDR3 DNA is TGTGCCAGCAGTTTATATGGGACAGCATCCTACGAGCAGTACTTC.

The chain joins TRBV6-1 to TRBJ2-3; 7 nucleotides match TRBD1. The V segment lost 4 bases and the J segment 0 bases; nucleotides outside the gene matches: 7. From germline, CDR1 is MNHNS and CDR2 SASEGT. There are 16 residues in the CDR3. The CDR3 is CASSAGSRGSTDTQYF. DNA for the CDR3: TGTGCCAGCAGTGCCGGCTCCAGGGGGAGCACAGATACGCAGTATTTT.

J is TRBJ1-1 and V is TRBV5-1; 7 nucleotides line up with TRBD1. J lost 1 base, V lost 3 bases, and 0 bases had no gene match. This CDR3 region has 13 residues. Per germline, CDR1 SGHRS and CDR2 YFSETQ. CDR3 nucleotides: TGCGCCAGCAGCTGGGACAGGAACACTGAAGCTTTCTTT. Protein sequence: CASSWDRNTEAFF.

The CDR3 protein is CASSHIAGVGDEQFF. The CDR3 DNA sequence: TGTGCCAGCAGTCATATAGCGGGAGTAGGCGATGAGCAGTTCTTC. This sequence joins TRBV7-9 and TRBJ2-1; TRBD2 matches at 9 bases. Germline loops: CDR1 SEHNR, CDR2 FQNEAQ (reference sequence). The CDR3 spans 15 residues. V was pared by 6 bases and J by 8 bases, with 11 bases of the junction left unmatched.

This clone was recorded only once. The genes are TRBV7-2 and TRBJ1-5; weak D call: TRBD1 (6 bases). This CDR3 spans 15 amino acids. From germline, CDR1 is SGHTA and CDR2 FQGNSA. With 2 bases removed from V and 5 bases from J, the gap between germline ends came to 13 bases. The CDR3 loop reads CASSLFTGRDQPQHF. The CDR3 bases are TGTGCCAGCAGCTTATTTACAGGGAGAGATCAGCCCCAGCATTTT. Full variable domain (missing parts from reference TRBV7-2 and TRBJ1-5): GAGVSQSPSNKVTEKGKDVELRCDPISGHTALYWYRQSLGQGLEFLIYFQGNSAPDKSGLPSDRFSAERTGGSVSTLTIQRTQQEDSAVYLCASSLFTGRDQPQHFGDGTRLSIL.

The chain employs TRBV2 and TRBJ1-6; D gene unclear. Germline V CDR1 and CDR2: SNHLY, FYNNEI. The CDR3 spans 15 residues. Trimming stripped 6 bases from V and 5 bases from J, with 14 bases between. Here the CDR3 reads CASSDQALDNSPLHF. DNA of the CDR3: TGTGCCAGCAGCGACCAGGCCTTGGATAATTCACCCCTCCACTTT.

The genes are TRBV27 and TRBJ1-6; a weak D match, TRBD1 (6 bases). V was cut by 6 bases and J by 13 bases, with 13 bases left in between. The V gene's germline CDR1 is MNHEY and CDR2 SMNVEV (reference sequence). This CDR3 has 12 residues. CDR3 protein: CASSSGARPLHF. The CDR3 DNA sequence: TGTGCCAGCAGCTCAGGGGCTAGGCCCCTCCACTTT.

This clone was counted once. The rearrangement uses TRBV7-9 and TRBJ2-2; TRBD2 might be the D (5 bases). The germline CDR1 and CDR2 sequences are SEHNR and FQNEAQ (reference sequence). V dropped 4 bases and J dropped 7 bases, with 19 bases sitting between them. The CDR3 has 16 amino acids. CDR3 DNA sequence: TGTGCCAGCAGCTACCGTTGGGGAAGCGAGGGCGGGGAGCTGTTTTTT. Its protein product is CASSYRWGSEGGELFF.

V usage is TRBV10-3 and J usage is TRBJ2-1, with 9 nucleotides matching TRBD1. The length of the CDR3 is 15 residues. Germline CDR1 ENHRY, CDR2 SYGVKD. J gave up 7 bases and V 1 base, and 5 bases lay outside the gene matches. The CDR3 loop is CAISEFPGQGNEQFF. The CDR3 DNA is TGTGCCATCAGTGAGTTCCCCGGACAGGGGAATGAGCAGTTCTTC.

This clone showed up just a few times. The CDR3, as DNA: TGTGCCAGCAGCGACGCCGGGAGCACTGAAGCTTTCTTT. It yields the protein CASSDAGSTEAFF. The V gene is TRBV7-2, the J gene TRBJ1-1, with no clear D. This CDR3 contains 13 residues. Germline V gene data show CDR1 as SGHTA and CDR2 as FQGNSA. The ends were cut back, 5 bases at V and 4 bases at J, with 11 bases in the middle.

CDR3 in amino acids: CASSLYPDSYEQYF. Here the CDR3 DNA reads TGTGCCAGCAGTTTATACCCAGACAGCTACGAGCAGTACTTC. The gene calls are TRBV28 and TRBJ2-7; D might be TRBD1 (5 bases). The CDR3 runs to 14 residues. The V end was cut by 1 base, the J end by 3 bases, with 10 bases between. The germline V gene has CDR1 MDHEN and CDR2 SYDVKM. Full variable domain (outside the CDR3, taken from reference TRBV28 and TRBJ2-7): DVKVTQSSRYLVKRTGEKVFLECVQDMDHENMFWYRQDPGLGLRLIYFSYDVKMKEKGDIPEGYSVSREKKERFSLILESASTNQTSMYLCASSLYPDSYEQYFGPGTRLTVT.

The chain links TRBV6-6 to TRBJ1-1; 8 nucleotides match TRBD1. The CDR3 contains 16 residues. Per germline, CDR1 MNHNY and CDR2 SVGAGI (reference sequence). V lost 4 bases to trimming and J lost 3 bases; unmatched junction nucleotides: 10. The CDR3 spells CASSSQGARLDTEAFF. The CDR3 bases are TGTGCCAGCAGTTCGCAGGGGGCGCGTCTCGACACTGAAGCTTTCTTT.

In regard to this clone: Compared with germline, one end of the junction differs, possibly owing to a read error. V and J are TRBV7-7 and TRBJ2-1; no reliable D call. The germline V gene encodes CDR1 SSHAT and CDR2 FNYEAQ (reference sequence). This CDR3 spans 13 amino acids. Here the CDR3 DNA reads TGTGCTAGCAGCTCTCCCGGCGGTAACGAGCAGTTCTTC. Residues: CASSSPGGNEQFF.

Only one count was recorded for this clone. The chain carries TRBV10-1 and TRBJ2-4; 7 bases fit TRBD2. Germline V gives CDR1 WNHNN, CDR2 SYGVQD (reference sequence). Trimming took 2 bases from V and 4 from J; bases not matched to a gene: 5. The CDR3 has 15 amino acids. This CDR3 reads CASSEPASGKNIQYF. The CDR3 DNA reads TGCGCCAGCAGTGAGCCGGCTAGCGGTAAAAACATTCAGTACTTC.